This T cell receptor beta chain was obtained from a study of blood T cell repertoires in COVID-19. Produced via immunoSEQ multiplex PCR; TCRdb's table is partial and in-frame only. Here the sample spans more than 70,000 clones, less than 90% being singletons. The CDR3 loop spans 14 amino acids. The V end lost 5 bases, the J end lost 4 bases, and 9 bases lay between the germline ends. Germline values: CDR1 MNHEY, CDR2 SMNVEV (reference sequence). V gene TRBV27 combines with J gene TRBJ1-6; D is unclear. Sequenced: peripheral blood. The receptor was derived from an elderly woman with acute or convalescent COVID-19. CDR3 region: CASSLREYNSPLHF. CDR3 nucleotides: TGTGCCAGCAGTCTAAGGGAGTATAATTCACCCCTCCACTTT.